These T cell receptor beta chains were read from a single sample in a study of T-cell reconstitution after alpha-beta-depleted transplantation in children. TCRdb recomputed calls from the PCR reads with MiXCR, one row per CDR3 protein. The sample lists 900,000 or so distinct CDR3 sequences, around 15% seen once, with approximately 5% in the top ten. This specimen was PBMCs, mostly from graft donor cells, taken 360 days after TCRalphabeta/CD19-depleted stem cell transplant. The origin of the receptors is a male patient between 5 and 17 years old who had a stem cell transplant for acute lymphoblastic leukemia, so the T cells may come from the graft donor. Each CDR3 is given with its conserved first and last residue. The D gene is left open where the match is weak. For some rows the clone size is stated as once, few or many, or as a class when expanded; others skip it.

clone size	V gene	J gene	D gene	CDR3 protein	CDR3 DNA
NA	TRBV18	TRBJ2-3	NA	CASSPQLARAGADTQYF	TGTGCCAGCTCACCGCAGTTAGCGCGAGCTGGGGCAGATACGCAGTATTTT
NA	TRBV5-5	TRBJ2-7	TRBD1	CASSLRFALGGALEQYF	TGTGCCAGCAGCTTGCGTTTTGCCCTAGGGGGCGCGTTAGAGCAGTACTTC
NA	TRBV30	TRBJ1-5	NA	CAWSLGQPQHF	TGTGCCTGGAGTTTAGGTCAGCCCCAGCATTTT
few	TRBV6-1	TRBJ2-5	TRBD2	CASSDGPGGETQYF	TGTGCCAGCAGTGATGGACCGGGGGGAGAGACCCAGTACTTC
NA	TRBV5-5	TRBJ2-7	NA	CASSLYNTHYEQYF	TGTGCCAGCAGCTTGTATAACACCCACTACGAGCAGTACTTC
few	TRBV5-1	TRBJ1-2	TRBD1	CASSLGLDRVLYGYTF	TGCGCCAGCAGCTTGGGCCTCGACAGGGTACTCTATGGCTACACCTTC
few	TRBV5-1	TRBJ2-3	NA	CASSLVSGPQDTQYF	TGCGCCAGCAGCTTGGTATCAGGCCCTCAAGATACGCAGTATTTT
many	TRBV10-3	TRBJ2-7	NA	CAISGRLPFSYEQYF	TGTGCCATCAGTGGTAGGCTGCCTTTCTCCTACGAGCAGTACTTC
NA	TRBV2	TRBJ2-7	NA	CASLTVSSYEQYF	TGTGCCAGCCTGACGGTTAGCTCCTACGAGCAGTACTTC
few	TRBV3-1	TRBJ2-1	NA	CASSLLHGAGPLF	TGTGCCAGCAGCCTTCTCCACGGGGCTGGTCCCCTTTTC
NA	TRBV7-6	TRBJ1-3	TRBD1	CASSLAGQGNTIYF	TGTGCCAGCAGCTTGGCGGGACAGGGAAACACCATATATTTT
few	TRBV7-2	TRBJ2-1	NA	CASSLARVGSYNEQFF	TGTGCCAGCAGCTTAGCTCGAGTAGGCTCCTACAATGAGCAGTTCTTC
NA	TRBV6-1	TRBJ1-1	TRBD1	CASSPWTGRRTEAFF	TGTGCCAGCAGTCCCTGGACAGGGCGCCGCACTGAAGCTTTCTTT
few	TRBV4-1	TRBJ1-1	NA	CASSQPWEHYPEAFF	TGCGCCAGCAGCCAACCATGGGAGCACTACCCTGAAGCTTTCTTT
many	TRBV27	TRBJ2-7	NA	CASTPDNSYEQYF	TGTGCCAGCACCCCCGACAACTCCTACGAGCAGTACTTC
many	TRBV7-9	TRBJ2-5	NA	CASSFQQVDQETQYF	TGTGCCAGCAGCTTCCAGCAGGTTGACCAAGAGACCCAGTACTTC
few	TRBV4-1	TRBJ2-1	NA	CASSQWGSLYEQFF	TGCGCCAGCAGCCAATGGGGGAGTTTATATGAGCAGTTCTTC
few	TRBV20-1	TRBJ2-2	NA	CSAAHRDPNTGELFF	TGCAGTGCGGCCCACAGGGATCCGAACACCGGGGAGCTGTTTTTT
many	TRBV14	TRBJ2-7	NA	CASQSGYGSSYEQYF	TGTGCCAGTCAGAGCGGGTACGGAAGCTCCTACGAGCAGTACTTC
many	TRBV12-3/TRBV12-4	TRBJ1-5	TRBD1	CASSLDRGQRNQPQHF	TGTGCCAGCAGTTTAGACAGGGGGCAACGCAATCAGCCCCAGCATTTT
NA	TRBV18	TRBJ2-5	TRBD1	CASSPLMGQGAGTQYF	TGTGCCAGCTCACCATTGATGGGACAGGGTGCCGGGACCCAGTACTTC
NA	TRBV29-1	TRBJ1-1	NA	CSVDAVMKGEAFF	TGCAGCGTTGACGCAGTGATGAAAGGCGAAGCTTTCTTT
NA	TRBV7-6	TRBJ2-3	TRBD1	CASSPRTGPDTQYF	TGTGCCAGCAGCCCCCGGACAGGCCCCGATACGCAGTATTTT
few	TRBV7-6	TRBJ2-5	TRBD2	CASSLAGGRGGETQYF	TGTGCCAGCAGCTTAGCGGGCGGGAGGGGCGGAGAGACCCAGTACTTC
NA	TRBV29-1	TRBJ1-4	NA	CSVENSGPTNEKLFF	TGCAGCGTTGAAAACTCGGGCCCAACTAATGAAAAACTGTTTTTT
many	TRBV9	TRBJ2-5	NA	CASSVVGGGETQYF	TGTGCCAGCAGCGTAGTGGGAGGGGGAGAGACCCAGTACTTC
NA	TRBV20-1	TRBJ2-7	TRBD1	CSATDRGYEQYF	TGCAGTGCTACCGACAGGGGATACGAGCAGTACTTC
NA	TRBV18	TRBJ2-1	NA	CASSLRAIDNEQFF	TGTGCCAGCTCACTTAGGGCAATAGACAATGAGCAGTTCTTC
few	TRBV5-1	TRBJ1-1	TRBD1	CASSFPPTQGALNTEAFF	TGCGCCAGCAGCTTCCCCCCCACACAGGGGGCACTAAACACTGAAGCTTTCTTT
NA	TRBV5-1	TRBJ2-1	TRBD2	CASSLAWGKAGGRNEQFF	TGCGCCAGCAGCTTGGCCTGGGGCAAAGCGGGAGGGAGGAATGAGCAGTTCTTC
NA	TRBV4-1	TRBJ2-7	NA	CASSQGTPVSYEQYF	TGCGCCAGCAGCCAAGGGACTCCAGTCTCCTACGAGCAGTACTTC
NA	TRBV9	TRBJ2-2	NA	CASSVEITGELFF	TGTGCCAGCAGCGTAGAAATCACCGGGGAGCTGTTTTTT
NA	TRBV28	TRBJ1-5	TRBD1	CASSPDRGFMNQPQHF	TGTGCCAGCAGCCCCGACAGGGGCTTTATGAATCAGCCCCAGCATTTT
few	TRBV11-2	TRBJ2-3	NA	CASNLRDWPPTSTDTQYF	TGTGCCAGCAACCTCCGGGACTGGCCCCCCACTAGCACAGATACGCAGTATTTT
NA	TRBV29-1	TRBJ2-7	TRBD2	CSVEASGDPTYEQYF	TGCAGCGTTGAGGCTAGCGGGGACCCCACCTACGAGCAGTACTTC
NA	TRBV20-1	TRBJ2-1	NA	CSVGRIYNEQFF	TGCAGTGTGGGACGGATATACAATGAGCAGTTCTTC
NA	TRBV28	TRBJ2-5	NA	CASNTLPSQETQYF	TGTGCCAGCAATACCTTACCGTCCCAAGAGACCCAGTACTTC
few	TRBV7-3	TRBJ2-1	NA	CASSSRRQLGDNEQFF	TGTGCCAGCAGCTCCCGTCGACAATTGGGGGACAATGAGCAGTTCTTC
few	TRBV12-3/TRBV12-4	TRBJ2-7	NA	CASSILQGAYEQYF	TGTGCCAGCAGCATATTACAGGGCGCCTACGAGCAGTACTTC
few	TRBV20-1	TRBJ2-7	TRBD2	CSANPLRRDYYEQYF	TGCAGTGCTAACCCCCTACGAAGGGACTACTACGAGCAGTACTTC